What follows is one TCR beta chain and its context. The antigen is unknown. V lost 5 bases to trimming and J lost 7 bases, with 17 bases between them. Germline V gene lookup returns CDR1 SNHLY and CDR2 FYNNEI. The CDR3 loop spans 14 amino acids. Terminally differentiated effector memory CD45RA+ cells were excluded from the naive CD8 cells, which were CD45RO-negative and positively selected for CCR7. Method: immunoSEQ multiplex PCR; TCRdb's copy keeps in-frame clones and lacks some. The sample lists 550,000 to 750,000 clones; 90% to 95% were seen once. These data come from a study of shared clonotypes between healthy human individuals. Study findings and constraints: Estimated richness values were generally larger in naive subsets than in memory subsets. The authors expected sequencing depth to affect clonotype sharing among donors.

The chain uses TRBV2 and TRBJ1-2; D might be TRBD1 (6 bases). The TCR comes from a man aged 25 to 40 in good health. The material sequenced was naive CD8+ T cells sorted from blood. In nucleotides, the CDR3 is TGTGCCAGCAGTCCGAGACAGGCCAGGGGTGGCTACACCTTC. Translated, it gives CASSPRQARGGYTF.